The T cell receptor (beta chain) under discussion was sequenced for a study of CD8 T cells in ankylosing spondylitis. Overall study findings and caveats: Clones linked to disease, bearing a CD8+ phenotype, were relatively rare in peripheral blood. A TCR beta motif of fewer than ten highly homologous variants seemed to mark ankylosing spondylitis blood. Previous work reported some of these motif variants in the synovial fluid and blood of reactive arthritis. Within matched ankylosing spondylitis synovial fluid, disease-linked clones were reportedly significantly enriched.

This clonotype came up many times. Its target is unknown. For TCR beta, libraries came from quantitative 5'-RACE with molecular barcodes. TCRdb reprocessed the 5' RACE reads via MiXCR and lists one record per CDR3 protein. The sample has about 130,000 distinct CDR3 sequences, 15% to 20% seen once. This clonotype was obtained from a male donor with ankylosing spondylitis. The specimen sequenced was blood, either unsorted or a sorted T cell fraction (not recorded which).

The CDR3 protein is CASGRANTGELFF. The CDR3 nucleotides are TGTGCCAGTGGGAGGGCGAACACCGGGGAGCTGTTTTTT. V and J are TRBV25-1 and TRBJ2-2; 7 bases match TRBD2. Per the germline V gene, CDR1 is MGHDK and CDR2 is SYGVNS. The CDR3 extends over 13 amino acids. V lost 9 bases to trimming and J lost 0 bases; unmatched junction nucleotides: 1.